The 11 T cell receptor beta chains reported below all come from one sample, sequenced in a study of blood T cell repertoires in COVID-19. The data were produced by immunoSEQ multiplex PCR, yet TCRdb's version contains in-frame clones alone and is incomplete. The profile shows about 140,000 clones, roughly 76% of them singletons. Material for sequencing was peripheral blood. The receptors shown here come from a man of 80 years or more with acute or convalescent COVID-19.

The chain is built from TRBV18 and TRBJ2-3, with TRBD1 matching over 8 bases. The CDR3 spans 17 residues. Trimming cost V 5 bases and J 4 bases; bases outside gene matches: 14. Germline CDR1 reads KGHSH; CDR2 reads LQKENI. CDR3 in amino acids: CASSDYPLGDRSDTQYF. The DNA for the CDR3 is TGTGCCAGCTCAGACTATCCCCTCGGGGACAGGTCAGATACGCAGTATTTT.

This rearrangement joins TRBV27 to TRBJ2-3; possibly TRBD2 for D (5 bases). CDR1 is MNHEY and CDR2 is SMNVEV in the germline V gene (reference sequence). The CDR3 is 15 amino acids. Trimming cost V 10 bases and J 0 bases, with 17 bases left between them. For the CDR3, the DNA is TGTGCCACCACATTGTTCCGGGGTAGCACAGATACGCAGTATTTT. This translates into CATTLFRGSTDTQYF.

The chain uses TRBV28 and TRBJ1-3, with D unresolved. Germline assignment: CDR1 MDHEN and CDR2 SYDVKM. V was shortened by 8 bases and J by 0 bases, with 5 bases between the two germline ends. The CDR3 has 12 amino acids. CDR3 residues: CASWASGNTIYF. DNA of the CDR3: TGTGCCAGCTGGGCCTCTGGAAACACCATATATTTT. The full variable domain, rest sourced from reference TRBV28 and TRBJ1-3, is DVKVTQSSRYLVKRTGEKVFLECVQDMDHENMFWYRQDPGLGLRLIYFSYDVKMKEKGDIPEGYSVSREKKERFSLILESASTNQTSMYLCASWASGNTIYFGEGSWLTVV.

V gene TRBV3-1 (or the pseudogene TRBV3-2) combines with J gene TRBJ2-1; 9 bases fit TRBD1. From germline, CDR1 is LGHDT and CDR2 YNNKEL (reference sequence). Losses at the gene ends were 2 bases for V and 10 bases for J; bases not matched to a gene: 6. The CDR3 runs to 14 residues. CDR3 loop: CASSQSTGGGEQFF. Here the CDR3 DNA reads TGTGCCAGCAGCCAATCGACAGGGGGTGGCGAGCAGTTCTTC.

The CDR3: CASSLEPPGQGTGYTF. Written as DNA, the CDR3 is TGTGCCAGCAGCCTCGAACCTCCGGGACAGGGGACCGGCTACACCTTC. This sequence joins TRBV7-3 and TRBJ1-2; 10 positions agree with TRBD1. Looked up from germline, CDR1 is SGHTA and CDR2 is FQGTGA. The CDR3 consists of 16 residues. With V trimmed by 5 bases and J by 8 bases, 14 bases remained unmatched.

The genes are TRBV7-2 and TRBJ1-6, with D possibly matching TRBD1 (5 bases). CDR1 and CDR2 from the germline V gene are SGHTA and FQGNSA. V lost 5 bases and J lost 10, with 12 bases in between. CDR3 length equals 13 residues. The CDR3 spells CASSPGGGSPLHF. The CDR3 DNA sequence: TGTGCCAGCAGCCCGGGGGGTGGATCACCCCTCCACTTT. Combining the CDR3 with reference TRBV7-2 and TRBJ1-6 gives the whole variable domain GAGVSQSPSNKVTEKGKDVELRCDPISGHTALYWYRQSLGQGLEFLIYFQGNSAPDKSGLPSDRFSAERTGGSVSTLTIQRTQQEDSAVYLCASSPGGGSPLHFGNGTRLTVT.

This clone was picked up a small number of times. The chain couples TRBV3-1 (or the pseudogene TRBV3-2) to TRBJ1-6, with D perhaps matching TRBD1 (6 bases). This CDR3 has 15 residues. Germline CDR1 reads LGHDT; CDR2 reads YNNKEL (reference sequence). Trimming left V 0 bases short and J 4 bases short, with 7 bases between. CDR3 residues: CASSQDRGYNSPLHF. DNA for the CDR3: TGTGCCAGCAGCCAAGATAGGGGGTATAATTCACCCCTCCACTTT.

This clone was seen more than once but under ten times. The chain combines TRBV29-1 with TRBJ2-3; weak D call: TRBD2 (5 bases). The CDR3 loop spans 14 amino acids. The V gene lost 4 bases and the J gene lost 1 base, with 12 bases spanning the gap. CDR1 is SQVTM and CDR2 is ANQGSEA in the germline V gene. The DNA for the CDR3 is TGCAGCGTTGGGATCGGGGTTGGCACAGATACGCAGTATTTT. It codes for CSVGIGVGTDTQYF.

V usage is TRBV5-1 and J usage is TRBJ2-7, with 7 positions matching TRBD1. Per the germline V gene, CDR1 is SGHRS and CDR2 is YFSETQ. The CDR3 contains 14 residues. V shed 3 bases, J shed 6 bases, and the junction held 9 bases outside the gene matches. The CDR3 sequence: CASSSGQLGVEQYF. The DNA of the CDR3 is TGCGCCAGCAGCTCGGGACAGCTGGGGGTCGAGCAGTACTTC.

This chain joins TRBV3-1 (or the pseudogene TRBV3-2) and TRBJ1-2; TRBD1 matches at 10 bases. CDR3 length equals 15 residues. The germline V gene has CDR1 LGHDT and CDR2 YNNKEL (reference sequence). Trimming cost V 4 bases and J 2 bases; bases outside gene matches: 4. This chain's CDR3 is CASSRQGAPNYGYTF. CDR3 DNA: TGTGCCAGCAGCCGACAGGGGGCGCCGAACTATGGCTACACCTTC.

This clone was detected a few times. The chain employs TRBV19 and TRBJ1-6; D possibly corresponds to TRBD1 (5 bases). Germline CDR1 is LNHDA and CDR2 is SQIVND (reference sequence). V was cut by 9 bases and J by 6 bases, with 21 bases left in between. The CDR3 sequence is 16 residues long. CDR3 residues: CASTGGAGRINSPLHF. CDR3 nucleotides: TGTGCCAGCACAGGTGGCGCGGGGCGAATTAATTCACCCCTCCACTTT.